A selection of T cell receptor beta chains follows, all from one sample in a study of HIV-infected patients and healthy controls. A single record per CDR3 protein comes from TCRdb applying MiXCR to the 5' RACE reads. This sample has roughly 10,000 distinct CDR3 sequences; 5.2% occur once, and the top ten carry 13% to 15%. The starting material was blood, obtained before antiretroviral therapy. Receptors were obtained from an adult with HIV infection. The CDR3 runs from the conserved cysteine through the conserved F or W. The D gene is left open where the match is weak. Not all rows give a size; the values are once, few, many and, for expanded clones, a class.

>TRBJ2-2|.|many|TRBV5-1
CASSFAGELFF
TGCGCCAGCAGCTTTGCCGGGGAGCTGTTTTTT
>TRBJ2-1|.|many|TRBV5-6
CASSPVLGGQFF
TGTGCCAGCAGCCCCGTTCTCGGGGGGCAGTTCTTC
>TRBJ2-5|.|medium-sized|TRBV29-1
CSVEDRAETQYF
TGCAGCGTTGAAGACAGGGCAGAGACCCAGTACTTC
>TRBJ2-1|TRBD1|many|TRBV7-9
CASRSPTGGYEQFF
TGTGCCAGCAGGAGCCCGACAGGGGGCTATGAGCAGTTCTTC
>TRBJ2-7|TRBD2|many|TRBV6-6
CASSPGLAGRLYEQYF
TGTGCCAGCAGTCCGGGACTAGCGGGAAGACTCTACGAGCAGTACTTC
>TRBJ1-1|.|many|TRBV25-1
CASSEYRRGNTEAFF
TGTGCCAGCAGTGAATATCGGCGCGGAAACACTGAAGCTTTCTTT
>TRBJ2-3|TRBD2|many|TRBV19
CASTYGASGTDTQYF
TGTGCCAGTACCTATGGGGCTAGCGGAACAGATACGCAGTATTTT
>TRBJ2-3|TRBD2|.|TRBV4-1
CASSQDIGLAGGTQYF
TGCGCCAGCAGCCAAGATATCGGACTAGCGGGAGGCACGCAGTATTTT
>TRBJ2-1|TRBD1|medium-sized|TRBV7-6
CASSQGAWEQFF
TGTGCCAGCAGCCAGGGGGCCTGGGAGCAGTTCTTC
>TRBJ2-3|TRBD2|many|TRBV7-9
CASSYGTSLMGDTQYF
TGTGCCAGCAGCTACGGGACTAGCTTAATGGGAGATACGCAGTATTTT
>TRBJ2-2|.|many|TRBV10-1
CASSESLGGELFF
TGCGCCAGCAGTGAGTCGTTAGGCGGGGAGCTGTTTTTT
>TRBJ2-7|.|.|TRBV5-5
CASSGRPETYEQYF
TGTGCCAGCAGCGGCCGCCCAGAAACCTACGAGCAGTACTTC
>TRBJ2-1|.|many|TRBV7-9
CASSLGVVSNEQFF
TGTGCCAGCAGCTTAGGGGTAGTTAGCAATGAGCAGTTCTTC
>TRBJ2-5|TRBD2|medium-sized|TRBV2
CASSELSSGKETQYF
TGTGCCAGCAGTGAATTGTCTAGCGGTAAAGAGACCCAGTACTTC
>TRBJ2-5|TRBD2|many|TRBV29-1
CSVGLAYGETQYF
TGCAGCGTTGGACTAGCTTACGGAGAGACCCAGTACTTC
>TRBJ2-1|TRBD2|many|TRBV3-1
CASSQEPSGNEQFF
TGTGCCAGCAGCCAAGAACCTAGCGGCAATGAGCAGTTCTTC
>TRBJ2-1|TRBD2|medium-sized|TRBV2
CASSSGLANEQFF
TGTGCCAGCAGCTCCGGACTAGCCAATGAGCAGTTCTTC
>TRBJ2-7|TRBD2|many|TRBV6-6
CASSGTSGSYEQYF
TGTGCCAGCAGTGGGACTAGCGGTTCCTACGAGCAGTACTTC
>TRBJ2-5|TRBD2|.|TRBV7-8
CASSPDWEGTQYF
TGTGCCAGCAGCCCCGACTGGGAGGGGACCCAGTACTTC
>TRBJ2-5|TRBD2|.|TRBV6-6
CASSYSISGGLQETQYF
TGTGCCAGCAGTTACTCGATAAGCGGGGGCCTCCAAGAGACCCAGTACTTC
>TRBJ1-5|.|medium-sized|TRBV5-5
CASSPRATMGINQPQHF
TGTGCCAGCAGCCCGAGGGCTACCATGGGCATTAATCAGCCCCAGCATTTT
>TRBJ2-1|.|many|TRBV7-9
CASRDRYNEQFF
TGTGCCAGCAGGGATCGATACAATGAGCAGTTCTTC
>TRBJ2-5|.|few|TRBV27
CASSSLFGDQKTQYF
TGTGCCAGCAGTTCCCTCTTCGGGGACCAGAAGACCCAGTACTTC
>TRBJ2-7|.|many|TRBV7-8
CASSLAVGTEDEQYF
TGTGCCAGCAGCTTAGCGGTAGGCACAGAGGACGAGCAGTACTTC
>TRBJ2-3|.|many|TRBV28
CASSLEGPLSTDTQYF
TGTGCCAGCAGTTTGGAGGGACCGCTCTCCACAGATACGCAGTATTTT
>TRBJ2-3|TRBD1|many|TRBV25-1
CASSEQSGTGSPADTQYF
TGTGCCAGCAGTGAACAATCCGGGACAGGGAGTCCGGCAGATACGCAGTATTTT
>TRBJ2-1|TRBD2|many|TRBV5-1
CASSLRSGSPFNEQFF
TGCGCCAGCAGCTTGAGGAGCGGGAGTCCTTTCAATGAGCAGTTCTTC
>TRBJ1-6|TRBD1|medium-sized|TRBV7-6
CASSQERGPSYNSPLHF
TGTGCCAGCAGTCAAGAGAGGGGGCCGTCCTATAATTCACCCCTCCACTTT
>TRBJ1-5|.|many|TRBV24-1
CATSTNRDNQPQHF
TGTGCCACCAGTACGAACAGAGATAATCAGCCCCAGCATTTT
>TRBJ2-3|.|medium-sized|TRBV6-1
CASRNTDGLTDTQYF
TGTGCCAGCAGGAACACCGACGGCCTCACAGATACGCAGTATTTT
>TRBJ1-1|.|.|TRBV5-5
CASSLEADTEAFF
TGTGCCAGCAGCTTGGAGGCCGACACTGAAGCTTTCTTT
>TRBJ2-1|.|medium-sized|TRBV20-1
CSARGGRFIRNEQFF
TGCAGTGCTAGAGGAGGGAGATTTATAAGGAATGAGCAGTTCTTC
>TRBJ2-1|.|.|TRBV2
CASSATRELYNEQFF
TGTGCCAGCAGTGCGACCCGGGAGCTATACAATGAGCAGTTCTTC
>TRBJ1-2|.|medium-sized|TRBV7-9
CASSLPLFYGYTF
TGTGCCAGCAGCTTACCTCTATTCTATGGCTACACCTTC
>TRBJ2-5|.|few|TRBV6-1
CASRWWEQETQYF
TGTGCCAGCAGGTGGTGGGAGCAAGAGACCCAGTACTTC
>TRBJ2-3|.|many|TRBV12-3/TRBV12-4
CASSLDDTDTQYF
TGTGCCAGCAGTTTAGATGACACAGATACGCAGTATTTT
>TRBJ2-1|.|many|TRBV7-9
CASSFGARNEQFF
TGTGCCAGCAGCTTTGGAGCGCGCAATGAGCAGTTCTTC